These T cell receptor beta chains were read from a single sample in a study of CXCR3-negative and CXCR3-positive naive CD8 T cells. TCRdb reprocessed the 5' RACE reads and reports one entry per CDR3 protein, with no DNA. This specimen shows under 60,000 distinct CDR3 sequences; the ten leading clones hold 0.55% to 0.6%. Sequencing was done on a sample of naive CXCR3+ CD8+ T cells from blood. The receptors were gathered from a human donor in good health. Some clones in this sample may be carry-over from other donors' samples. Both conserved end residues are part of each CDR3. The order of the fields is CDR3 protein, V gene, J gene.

CDR3 protein: CASSQAGVGEQYF
V gene: TRBV7-9
J gene: TRBJ2-7

CDR3 protein: CASSLPSTSYEQYF
V gene: TRBV23-1
J gene: TRBJ2-7

CDR3 protein: CSALFLGSNQPQHF
V gene: TRBV20-1
J gene: TRBJ1-5

CDR3 protein: CASSYSRSGTYF
V gene: TRBV6-2/TRBV6-3
J gene: TRBJ2-5

CDR3 protein: CSVEGLRGYTF
V gene: TRBV29-1
J gene: TRBJ1-2

CDR3 protein: CASSYEVSYEQYF
V gene: TRBV6-2/TRBV6-3
J gene: TRBJ2-7

CDR3 protein: CASSEGVGYTF
V gene: TRBV13
J gene: TRBJ1-2

CDR3 protein: CASSQFLSNLGPHEQYF
V gene: TRBV4-3
J gene: TRBJ2-7

CDR3 protein: CASSLGLEQETQYF
V gene: TRBV7-9
J gene: TRBJ2-5

CDR3 protein: CASSQQKPAGPLSTDTQYF
V gene: TRBV14
J gene: TRBJ2-3

CDR3 protein: CATSEKRMVPGNTIYF
V gene: TRBV15
J gene: TRBJ1-3

CDR3 protein: CATSRVPGDSYEQYF
V gene: TRBV15
J gene: TRBJ2-7

CDR3 protein: CASSLAGLAGDMYQETQYF
V gene: TRBV5-1
J gene: TRBJ2-5

CDR3 protein: CASSPQGGGFTYNEQFF
V gene: TRBV7-9
J gene: TRBJ2-1

CDR3 protein: CASSLTPGLNEQYF
V gene: TRBV7-2
J gene: TRBJ2-7

CDR3 protein: CSATRDREIYEQYF
V gene: TRBV20-1
J gene: TRBJ2-7

CDR3 protein: CASSYSWSGTEHEWGYTF
V gene: TRBV6-5
J gene: TRBJ1-2

CDR3 protein: CASSRATSGANVLTF
V gene: TRBV4-2
J gene: TRBJ2-6

CDR3 protein: CSARGSGTQNSYEQYF
V gene: TRBV20-1
J gene: TRBJ2-7

CDR3 protein: CASSQDGNSPYNEQFF
V gene: TRBV3-1
J gene: TRBJ2-1